This is a list of T cell receptor beta chains from one sample in a study of cytomegalovirus exposure and HLA in healthy donors. The table came from immunoSEQ multiplex PCR; TCRdb's copy has only in-frame clones and leaves some out. The sample table sets out fewer than 200,000 clones. The sequencing input was PBMCs. The source is a man aged 25-45 years in good health and CMV-seronegative. Each CDR3 is given with its conserved first and last residue. The D gene is left open where the match is weak.

TRBJ2-1 TRBV29-1 TRBD2 TGCAGCGTTGTAACTAGCGGGAGATCGGGGACCTACAATGAGCAGTTCTTC CSVVTSGRSGTYNEQFF
TRBJ2-5 TRBV18 TRBD1 TGTGCCAGCGGCGGACAGGGGCAAGAGACCCAGTACTTC CASGGQGQETQYF
TRBJ1-4 TRBV5-1 TRBD1 TGCGCCAGCAGCTTATATGGACAGGGGGCGAATGAAAAACTGTTTTTT CASSLYGQGANEKLFF
TRBJ1-4 TRBV7-2 NA TGTGCCAGCAGCTTAGGGGCTCTCGGTGGCTATGAAAAACTGTTTTTT CASSLGALGGYEKLFF
TRBJ2-1 TRBV27 NA TGTGCCAGCAGTCCGAATCGCGCCTACAATGAGCAGTTCTTC CASSPNRAYNEQFF
TRBJ2-5 TRBV18 TRBD1 TGTGCCAGCTCAGAACAGGGGAAAGAGACCCAGTACTTC CASSEQGKETQYF
TRBJ1-2 TRBV4-1 TRBD1 TGCGCCAGCAGCCAGGCTTCCGGGACAGACTTCAGGGGCTACACCTTC CASSQASGTDFRGYTF
TRBJ1-2 TRBV4-3 NA TGCGCCAGCAGACCCATTGGGGCCGGCGGCTACACCTTC CASRPIGAGGYTF
TRBJ2-7 TRBV6-1 NA TGTGCCAGCAGTCTCGAGAAGCCCTACGAGCAGTACTTC CASSLEKPYEQYF
TRBJ2-1 TRBV10-3 NA TGTGCCATCAGTGAGGGACAGAATAACAATGAGCAGTTCTTC CAISEGQNNNEQFF
TRBJ1-4 TRBV5-1 NA TGCGCCAGCAGCTTGGATTCGGGATCGCTATCTGAAAAACTGTTTTTT CASSLDSGSLSEKLFF
TRBJ2-5 TRBV5-4 TRBD2 TGTGCCAGCAGCTTCCGACTAGCGGGAGGTGTAGAGACCCAGTACTTC CASSFRLAGGVETQYF
TRBJ1-5 TRBV7-2 NA TGTGCCAGCAGCCAACGAGGGCAGAGCAATCAGCCCCAGCATTTT CASSQRGQSNQPQHF
TRBJ1-4 TRBV5-1 NA TGCGCCAGCAGCTTGGTGGGTCGGGGTAATGAAAAACTGTTTTTT CASSLVGRGNEKLFF
TRBJ2-3 TRBV7-9 NA TGTGCCAGCAGCTTAGGAGGGACAGATACGCAGTATTTT CASSLGGTDTQYF
TRBJ2-1 TRBV5-1 TRBD2 TGCGCCAGCAGCTTAGGACTAGCGGGGAACTACAATGAGCAGTTCTTC CASSLGLAGNYNEQFF
TRBJ2-7 TRBV7-6 TRBD1 TGTGCCAGCAGCTCCCCCGGGACAGGGGTGGGGGAGCAGTACTTC CASSSPGTGVGEQYF
TRBJ1-2 TRBV25-1 NA TGTGCCAGCAGTGATTGGGGGCATGATAACTATGGCTACACCTTC CASSDWGHDNYGYTF
TRBJ1-1 TRBV11-3 TRBD1 TGTGCCAGCAGCACACAGGGGACTGAAGCTTTCTTT CASSTQGTEAFF
TRBJ2-2 TRBV6-5 TRBD2 TGTGCCAGCAGTTACGGGGGGGATACCGGAGAGCTGTTTTTT CASSYGGDTGELFF
TRBJ2-7 TRBV7-6 TRBD1 TGTGCCAGCAGCACCCGACAGGGGTGGTACGAGCAGTACTTC CASSTRQGWYEQYF
TRBJ2-3 TRBV10-1 TRBD1 TGCGCCAGCAGTGAAGGGACAGGGAGGACAGATACGCAGTATTTT CASSEGTGRTDTQYF
TRBJ2-5 TRBV29-1 NA TGCAGCGCGCGGGTGCTAGGGGAGACCCAGTACTTC CSARVLGETQYF
TRBJ1-1 TRBV7-2 NA TGTGCCAGCAGCTTAGATACGGACAGTATGAACACTGAAGCTTTCTTT CASSLDTDSMNTEAFF
TRBJ2-1 TRBV7-9 TRBD2 TGTGCCAGCAGCCATAGCGGGAGAGTGAATGAGCAGTTCTTC CASSHSGRVNEQFF
TRBJ2-5 TRBV11-3 NA TGTGCCAGCAGCTTAGGTCCCGACAGTCCCGGTAAAGAGACCCAGTACTTC CASSLGPDSPGKETQYF
TRBJ2-5 TRBV19 NA TGTGCCAGTAGTATATCGGTGGGGGCCCTACAAGAGACCCAGTACTTC CASSISVGALQETQYF
TRBJ1-2 TRBV5-4 NA TGTGCCAGCAGCGATTACGGGACACCAATTAGAGGGACCTTC CASSDYGTPIRGTF
TRBJ1-2 TRBV5-1 NA TGCGCCAGCAGCTTCGAGTCCGATGGCTACACCTTC CASSFESDGYTF
TRBJ2-1 TRBV27 NA TGTGCCAGCAGTCCCACGGGGGGCCCGTACAATGAGCAGTTCTTC CASSPTGGPYNEQFF
TRBJ1-4 TRBV6-5 NA TGTGCCAGCGGAGGGTTCAATGAAAAACTGTTTTTT CASGGFNEKLFF
TRBJ2-3 TRBV6-5 NA TGTGCCAGCAGTTACTGGGGCGGGGGCCTTAGGGATACGCAGTATTTT CASSYWGGGLRDTQYF
TRBJ2-7 TRBV7-2 TRBD1 TGTGCCAGCAGCGTAGGGACAGCCCACGAGCAGTACTTC CASSVGTAHEQYF
TRBJ1-5 TRBV27 NA TGTGCCAGCAGTCCCAGGGCGAGAAGCAATCAGCCCCAGCATTTT CASSPRARSNQPQHF
TRBJ1-1 TRBV5-4 TRBD1 TGTGCCAGCAGCTTTTCCCCGGGACAGGGGGCCGGGGCTTTCTTT CASSFSPGQGAGAFF
TRBJ2-2 TRBV7-6 NA TGTGCCAGCAGCTTAGCCAGTACAGGGATTGGGAACACCGGGGAGCTGTTTTTT CASSLASTGIGNTGELFF
TRBJ2-7 TRBV9 TRBD2 TGTGCCAGCAGCGCCGGCCAGAGCGGGAGGGCCCTTCCTTATGGCGAGCAGTACTTC CASSAGQSGRALPYGEQYF
TRBJ1-2 TRBV6-1 NA TGTGCCAGCAGTGGTCTTCTGGGGGCCTCAGGGAACTATGGCTACACCTTC CASSGLLGASGNYGYTF
TRBJ2-7 TRBV6-5 TRBD1 TGTGCCAGCAGTTACCGGGACAGGGCCTACGAGCAGTACTTC CASSYRDRAYEQYF
TRBJ2-1 TRBV5-1 NA TGCGCCAGCAGCCAAGGACAGTCGATCTACAATGAGCAGTTCTTC CASSQGQSIYNEQFF
TRBJ2-5 TRBV7-9 NA TGTGCCAGCAGCCCCCCCTACAGGGTCGGGGAGACCCAGTACTTC CASSPPYRVGETQYF
TRBJ2-3 TRBV28 NA TGTGCCAGCAGCCCGCAGGGCACAGATACGCAGTATTTT CASSPQGTDTQYF
TRBJ1-4 TRBV25-1 NA TGTGCCAGCAGTGGCACTCCGGGCCAGAGGGAAGAAAAACTGTTTTTT CASSGTPGQREEKLFF
TRBJ2-1 TRBV27 TRBD2 TGTGCCAGCAGACTCCTAGCGGGAGTTTTAAATGAGCAGTTCTTC CASRLLAGVLNEQFF
TRBJ1-6 TRBV7-9 NA TGTGCCAGCAGCCCTAGACAGGATTCACCCCTCCACTTT CASSPRQDSPLHF
TRBJ2-5 TRBV19 NA TGTGCCAGTAGTATAGGGTTGGAGGCGGGGGAGACCCAGTACTTC CASSIGLEAGETQYF
TRBJ2-7 TRBV5-1 TRBD2 TGCGCCAGCAGCCTGGGACTAGCGGGGGGGGGTCGGTACTTC CASSLGLAGGGRYF
TRBJ2-7 TRBV28 NA TGTGCCAGCATTAACCAGAACGAGCAGTACTTC CASINQNEQYF
TRBJ1-4 TRBV2 TRBD1 TGTGCCAGCAGTGTCAAGTCAGGGGGCGGTGAAAAACTGTTTTTT CASSVKSGGGEKLFF
TRBJ2-7 TRBV18 NA TGTGCCAGCTCTCCCCCAGGGTGGCCCTACGAGCAGTACTTC CASSPPGWPYEQYF
TRBJ1-3 TRBV19 NA TGTGCCAGTAGTATAGGGCAGAATGGAAACACCATATATTTT CASSIGQNGNTIYF
TRBJ1-6 TRBV5-1 TRBD1 TGCGCCAGCAGGACCCTGGGACAGGGTGATTCACCCCTCCACTTT CASRTLGQGDSPLHF
TRBJ2-2 TRBV5-1 NA TGCGCCAGCAGCCCTACCGGGACAATGCCCGGGGAGCTGTTTTTT CASSPTGTMPGELFF
TRBJ2-1 TRBV29-1 NA TGCAGCGTTGAAGTCGAATTAGCCGCCAATGAGCAGTTCTTC CSVEVELAANEQFF
TRBJ2-1 TRBV7-9 TRBD2 TGTGCCAGCAGCTCCGGACTAGCGGGGGCGTACAATGAGCAGTTCTTC CASSSGLAGAYNEQFF
TRBJ2-1 TRBV11-2 TRBD2 TGTGCCAGCAGCGGGGGACTAGCGGGAGTCTACAATGAGCAGTTCTTC CASSGGLAGVYNEQFF
TRBJ2-7 TRBV7-9 TRBD1 TGTGCCAGCAGCCAGGGGACAGGAGAAGAGTACTTC CASSQGTGEEYF
TRBJ2-2 TRBV5-4 NA TGTGCCAGCAGCCCACGACCGGGAACCGGGGAGCTGTTTTTT CASSPRPGTGELFF
TRBJ1-1 TRBV6-5 NA TGTGCCAGCAGTTATGGGGGGAGGAACACTGAAGCTTTCTTT CASSYGGRNTEAFF